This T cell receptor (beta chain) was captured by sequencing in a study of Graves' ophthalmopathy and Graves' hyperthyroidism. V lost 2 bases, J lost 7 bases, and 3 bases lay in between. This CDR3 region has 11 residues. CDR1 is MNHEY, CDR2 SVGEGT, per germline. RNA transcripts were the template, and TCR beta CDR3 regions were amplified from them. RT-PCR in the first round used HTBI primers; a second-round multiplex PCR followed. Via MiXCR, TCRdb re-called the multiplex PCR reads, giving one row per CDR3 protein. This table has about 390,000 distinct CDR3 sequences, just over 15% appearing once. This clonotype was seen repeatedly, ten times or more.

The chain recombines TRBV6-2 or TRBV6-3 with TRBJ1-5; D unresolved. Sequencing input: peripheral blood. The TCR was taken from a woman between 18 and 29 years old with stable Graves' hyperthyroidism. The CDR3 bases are TGTGCCAGCAGTTACCCGCAGCCCCAGCATTTT. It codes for CASSYPQPQHF.